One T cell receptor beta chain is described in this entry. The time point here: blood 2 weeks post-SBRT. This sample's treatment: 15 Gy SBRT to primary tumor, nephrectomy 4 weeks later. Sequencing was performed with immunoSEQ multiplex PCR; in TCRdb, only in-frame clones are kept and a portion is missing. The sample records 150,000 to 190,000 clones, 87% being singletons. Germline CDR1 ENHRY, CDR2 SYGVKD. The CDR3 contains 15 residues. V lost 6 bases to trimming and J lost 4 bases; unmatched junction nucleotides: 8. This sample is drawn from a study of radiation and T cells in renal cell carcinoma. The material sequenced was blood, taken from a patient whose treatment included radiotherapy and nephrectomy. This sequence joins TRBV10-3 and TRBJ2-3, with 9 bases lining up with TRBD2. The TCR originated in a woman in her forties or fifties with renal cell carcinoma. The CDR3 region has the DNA TGTGCCATCAGAATCGGCGGGGGGGCCTCAGATACGCAGTATTTT. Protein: CAIRIGGGASDTQYF.